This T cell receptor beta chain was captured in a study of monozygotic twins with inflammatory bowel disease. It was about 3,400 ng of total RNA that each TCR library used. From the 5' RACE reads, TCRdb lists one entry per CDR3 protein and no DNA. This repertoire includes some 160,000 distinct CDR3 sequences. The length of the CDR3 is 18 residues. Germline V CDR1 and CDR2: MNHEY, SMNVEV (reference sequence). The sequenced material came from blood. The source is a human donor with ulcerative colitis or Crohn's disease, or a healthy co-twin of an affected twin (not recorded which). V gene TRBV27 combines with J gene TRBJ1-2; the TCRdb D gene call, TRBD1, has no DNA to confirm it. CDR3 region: CASSLSGGLGSLNYGYTF.